The rows below give T cell receptor beta chains drawn from one sample of a study of OX40 agonist ivuxolimab in advanced cancers. Repertoires were generated with immunoSEQ multiplex PCR, while TCRdb's copy carries only in-frame clones and drops some. Of 100,000 to 150,000 clones detected, around nine tenths appear once; the ten largest clones hold approximately 1%. The input for sequencing was CD4+ or CD8+ T cells sorted from blood, taken in a trial of the OX40 agonist ivuxolimab. The receptor set was obtained from an adult with an advanced solid tumor such as melanoma, head and neck, liver or kidney cancer. CDR3s leave out the opening cysteine and the closing phenylalanine or tryptophan. Fields, in order: V gene, J gene, CDR3 protein.

>TRBV7-2|TRBJ1-5
ASSPSTRGSNQPQH
>TRBV28|TRBJ2-3
ASTSTDTQY
>TRBV6-5|TRBJ1-5
ASCREGQPQH
>TRBV9|TRBJ2-3
ASSVGTSGDTQY
>TRBV6-1|TRBJ2-7
ASGLAREQY
>TRBV18|TRBJ1-5
ASSPGQGFYSNQPQH
>TRBV27|TRBJ2-7
ASSFRNRGQAYEQY
>TRBV5-1|TRBJ2-2
ASSFRDRNFNTGELF
>TRBV5-1|TRBJ1-5
ASSPGQAGNQPQH
>TRBV5-1|TRBJ2-5
ASSYGTNQETQY